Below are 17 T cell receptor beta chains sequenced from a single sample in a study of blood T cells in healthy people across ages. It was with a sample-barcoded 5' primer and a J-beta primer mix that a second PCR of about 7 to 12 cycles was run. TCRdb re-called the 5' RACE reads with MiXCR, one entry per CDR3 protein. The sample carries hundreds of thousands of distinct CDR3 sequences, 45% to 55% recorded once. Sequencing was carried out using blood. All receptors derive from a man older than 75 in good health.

The CDR3 DNA follows: TGTGCCAGCAGGAAAAACAGGGGGAGCTCCTACGAGCAGTACTTC. Translated, it gives CASRKNRGSSYEQYF. This chain links TRBV6-2 or TRBV6-3 with TRBJ2-7; 8 bases fit TRBD1. The V gene's germline CDR1 is MNHEY and CDR2 SVGEGT. V shed 6 bases, J shed 0 bases, and the junction held 7 bases outside the gene matches. The CDR3 is 15 residues long.

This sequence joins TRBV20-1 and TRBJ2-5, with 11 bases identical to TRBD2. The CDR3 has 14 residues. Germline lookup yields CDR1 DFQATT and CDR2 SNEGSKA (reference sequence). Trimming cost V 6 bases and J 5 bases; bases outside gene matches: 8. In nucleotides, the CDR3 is TGCAGTGCATTAGCGGGAGGGCCCCGGGAGACCCAGTACTTC. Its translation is CSALAGGPRETQYF.

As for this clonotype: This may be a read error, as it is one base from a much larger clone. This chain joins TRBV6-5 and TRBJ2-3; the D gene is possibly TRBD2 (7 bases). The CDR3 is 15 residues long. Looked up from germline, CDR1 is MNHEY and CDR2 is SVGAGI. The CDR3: CVSRLGGSGADTQYF. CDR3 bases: TGTGTCAGCAGGCTCGGGGGCAGCGGGGCAGATACGCAGTATTTT.

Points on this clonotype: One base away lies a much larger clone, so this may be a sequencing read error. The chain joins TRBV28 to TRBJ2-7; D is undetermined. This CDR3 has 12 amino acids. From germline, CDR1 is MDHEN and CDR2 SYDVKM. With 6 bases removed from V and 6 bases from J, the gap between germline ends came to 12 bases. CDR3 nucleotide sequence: TGTGCCAGCAGCTCCATTGGCCCCGAGCAGTACTTC. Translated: CASSSIGPEQYF.

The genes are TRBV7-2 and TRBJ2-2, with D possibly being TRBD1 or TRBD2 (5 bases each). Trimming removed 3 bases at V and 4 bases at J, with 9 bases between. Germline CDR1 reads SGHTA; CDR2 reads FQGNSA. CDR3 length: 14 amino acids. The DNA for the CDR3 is TGTGCCAGCAGCTTTCAGGGACCCACCGGGGAGCTGTTTTTT. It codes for CASSFQGPTGELFF.

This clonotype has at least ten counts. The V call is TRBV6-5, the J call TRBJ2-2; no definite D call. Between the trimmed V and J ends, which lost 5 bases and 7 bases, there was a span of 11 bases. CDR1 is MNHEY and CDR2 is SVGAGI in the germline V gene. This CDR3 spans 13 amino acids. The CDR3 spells CASSIRVNGELFF. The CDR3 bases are TGTGCCAGCAGTATTAGGGTGAACGGGGAGCTGTTTTTT.

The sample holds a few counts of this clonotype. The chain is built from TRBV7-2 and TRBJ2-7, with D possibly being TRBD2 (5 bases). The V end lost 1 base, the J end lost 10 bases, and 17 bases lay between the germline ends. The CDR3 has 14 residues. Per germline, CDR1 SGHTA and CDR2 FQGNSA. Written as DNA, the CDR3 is TGTGCCAGCAGCTTAGGATTGTTCGGGAAGGCCCAGTACTTC. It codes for CASSLGLFGKAQYF.

The CDR3 bases are TGTGCCAGCAGCCCCGGGACACCCAATGGGGAGCAGTACTTC. Protein sequence: CASSPGTPNGEQYF. J is TRBJ2-7 and V is TRBV7-3, with a weak D call TRBD1 (6 bases). V lost 5 bases, J lost 7 bases, and 18 bases lay in between. The CDR3 sequence is 14 residues long. From germline, CDR1 is SGHTA and CDR2 FQGTGA.

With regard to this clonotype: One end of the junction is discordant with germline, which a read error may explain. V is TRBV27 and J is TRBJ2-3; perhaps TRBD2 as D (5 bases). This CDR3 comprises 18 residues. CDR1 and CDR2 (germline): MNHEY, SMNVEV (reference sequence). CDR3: CAGSAATTLVRGTDTQYF. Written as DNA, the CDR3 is TGTGCCGGCAGCGCAGCAACCACACTAGTTAGGGGCACAGATACGCAGTATTTT.

For the CDR3, the DNA is TGTGCCAGCAGTGAATATATGGGCGGGGGGCGGACAGATACGCAGTATTTT. Its protein product is CASSEYMGGGRTDTQYF. The chain couples TRBV25-1 to TRBJ2-3; 8 nucleotides align to TRBD2. The length of the CDR3 is 17 residues. CDR1 MGHDK and CDR2 SYGVNS come from the germline V gene. The ends lost 0 bases at V and 3 bases at J; junction bases unmatched: 8.

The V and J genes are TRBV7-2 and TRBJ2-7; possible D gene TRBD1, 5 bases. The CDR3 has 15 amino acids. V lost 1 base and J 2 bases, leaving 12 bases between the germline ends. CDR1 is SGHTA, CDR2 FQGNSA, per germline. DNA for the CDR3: TGTGCCAGCAGCTTAGTCAGGGTAGGCCCCTACGAGCAGTACTTC. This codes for CASSLVRVGPYEQYF.

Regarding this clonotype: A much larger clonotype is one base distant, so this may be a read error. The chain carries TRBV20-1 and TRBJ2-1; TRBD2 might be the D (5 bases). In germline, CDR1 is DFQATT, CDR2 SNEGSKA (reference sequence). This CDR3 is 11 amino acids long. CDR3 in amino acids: CRARADGEQFF. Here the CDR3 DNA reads TGCAGGGCTAGAGCGGACGGAGAGCAGTTCTTC.

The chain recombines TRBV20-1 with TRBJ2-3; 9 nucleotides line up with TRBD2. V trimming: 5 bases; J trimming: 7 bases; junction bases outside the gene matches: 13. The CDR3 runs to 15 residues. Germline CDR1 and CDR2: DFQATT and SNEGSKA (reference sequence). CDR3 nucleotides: TGCAGTGCTCCCCGTGTGGCGGGGGGGCGGAATACGCAGTATTTT. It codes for CSAPRVAGGRNTQYF.

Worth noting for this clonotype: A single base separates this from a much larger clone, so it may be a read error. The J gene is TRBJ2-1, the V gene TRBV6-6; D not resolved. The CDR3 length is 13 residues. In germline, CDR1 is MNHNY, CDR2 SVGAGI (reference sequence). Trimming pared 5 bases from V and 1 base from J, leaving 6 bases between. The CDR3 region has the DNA TGTGCCAGCAGTGGCCGATCCTACAATGAGCAGTTCTTC. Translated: CASSGRSYNEQFF.

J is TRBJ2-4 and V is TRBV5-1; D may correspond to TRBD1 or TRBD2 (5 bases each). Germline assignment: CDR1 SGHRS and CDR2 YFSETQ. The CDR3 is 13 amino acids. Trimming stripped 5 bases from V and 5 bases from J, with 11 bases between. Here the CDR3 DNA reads TGCGCCAGCAGGGGGACGGAGGAAAACATTCAGTACTTC. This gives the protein CASRGTEENIQYF. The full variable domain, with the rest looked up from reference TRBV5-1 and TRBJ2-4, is KAGVTQTPRYLIKTRGQQVTLSCSPISGHRSVSWYQQTPGQGLQFLFEYFSETQRNKGNFPGRFSGRQFSNSRSEMNVSTLELGDSALYLCASRGTEENIQYFGAGTRLSVL.

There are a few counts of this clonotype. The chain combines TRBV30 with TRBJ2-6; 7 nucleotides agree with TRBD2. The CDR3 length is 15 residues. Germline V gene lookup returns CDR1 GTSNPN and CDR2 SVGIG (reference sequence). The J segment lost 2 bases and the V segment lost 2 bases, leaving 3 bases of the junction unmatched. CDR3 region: CAWSLRGAGANVLTF. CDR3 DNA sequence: TGTGCCTGGAGTCTCCGGGGGGCTGGGGCCAACGTCCTGACTTTC.

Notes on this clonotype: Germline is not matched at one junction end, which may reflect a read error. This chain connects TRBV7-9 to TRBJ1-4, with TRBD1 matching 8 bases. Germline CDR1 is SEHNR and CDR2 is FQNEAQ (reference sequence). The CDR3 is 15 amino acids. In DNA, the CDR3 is TGTGCCAGCAGCTTAGGGGCAGGGGGCGATGAAAACCTGTTTTTT. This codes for CASSLGAGGDENLFF. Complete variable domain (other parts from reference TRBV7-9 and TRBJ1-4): DTGVSQNPRHKITKRGQNVTFRCDPISEHNRLYWYRQTLGQGPEFLTYFQNEAQLEKSRLLSDRFSAERPKGSFSTLEIQRTEQGDSAMYLCASSLGAGGDENLFFGSGTQLSVL.